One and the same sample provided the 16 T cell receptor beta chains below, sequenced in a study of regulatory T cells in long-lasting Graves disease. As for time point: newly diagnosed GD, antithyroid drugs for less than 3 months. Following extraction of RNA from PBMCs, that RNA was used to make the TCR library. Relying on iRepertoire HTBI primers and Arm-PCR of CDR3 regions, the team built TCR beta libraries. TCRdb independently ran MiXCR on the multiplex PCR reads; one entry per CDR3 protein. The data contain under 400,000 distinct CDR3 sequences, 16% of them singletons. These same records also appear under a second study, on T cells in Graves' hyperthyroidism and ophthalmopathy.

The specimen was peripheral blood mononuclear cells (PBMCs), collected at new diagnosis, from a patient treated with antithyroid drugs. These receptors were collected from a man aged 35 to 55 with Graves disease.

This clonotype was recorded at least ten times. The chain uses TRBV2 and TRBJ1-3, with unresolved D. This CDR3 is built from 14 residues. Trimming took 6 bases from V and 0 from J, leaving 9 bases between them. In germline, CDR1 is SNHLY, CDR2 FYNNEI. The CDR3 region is CASRHLDSGNTIYF. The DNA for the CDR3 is TGTGCCAGCAGACACTTAGACTCTGGAAACACCATATATTTT.

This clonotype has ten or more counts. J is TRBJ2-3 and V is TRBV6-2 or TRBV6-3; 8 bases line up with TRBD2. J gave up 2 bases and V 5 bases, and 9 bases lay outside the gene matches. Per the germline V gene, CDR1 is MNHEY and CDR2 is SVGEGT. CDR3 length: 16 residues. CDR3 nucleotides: TGTGCCAGCAGTATTACCCGGACTAGCCTCACAGATACGCAGTATTTT. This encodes CASSITRTSLTDTQYF.

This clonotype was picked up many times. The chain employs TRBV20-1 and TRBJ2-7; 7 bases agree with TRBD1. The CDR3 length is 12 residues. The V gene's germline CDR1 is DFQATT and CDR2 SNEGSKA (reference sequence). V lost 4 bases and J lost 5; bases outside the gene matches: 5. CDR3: CSATETGNEQYF. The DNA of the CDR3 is TGCAGTGCTACGGAGACAGGGAACGAGCAGTACTTC.

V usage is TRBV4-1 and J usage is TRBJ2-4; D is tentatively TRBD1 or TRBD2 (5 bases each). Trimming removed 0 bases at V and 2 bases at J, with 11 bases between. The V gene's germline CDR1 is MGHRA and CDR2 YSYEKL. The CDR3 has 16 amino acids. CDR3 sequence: CASSQDPGRTKNIQYF. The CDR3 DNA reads TGCGCCAGCAGCCAAGACCCAGGGAGAACCAAAAACATTCAGTACTTC.

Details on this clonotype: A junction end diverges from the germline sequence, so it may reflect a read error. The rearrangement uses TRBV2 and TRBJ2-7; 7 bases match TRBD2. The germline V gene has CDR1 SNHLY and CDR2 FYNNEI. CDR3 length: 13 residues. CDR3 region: CATSPSGSYEQYF. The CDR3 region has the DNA TGTGCCACCAGTCCTAGCGGCTCCTACGAGCAGTACTTC.

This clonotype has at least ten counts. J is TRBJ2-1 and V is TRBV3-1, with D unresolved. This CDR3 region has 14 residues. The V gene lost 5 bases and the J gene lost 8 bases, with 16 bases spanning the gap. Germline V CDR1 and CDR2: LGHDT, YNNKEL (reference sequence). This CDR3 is CASSDPSAVDEQFF. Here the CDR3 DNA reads TGTGCCAGCAGCGACCCATCTGCTGTGGATGAGCAGTTCTTC.

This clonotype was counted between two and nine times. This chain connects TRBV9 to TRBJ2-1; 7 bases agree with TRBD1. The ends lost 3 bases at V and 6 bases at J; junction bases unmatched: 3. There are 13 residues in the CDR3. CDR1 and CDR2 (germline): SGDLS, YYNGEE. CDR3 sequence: CASSDDRVNEQFF. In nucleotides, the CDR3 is TGTGCCAGCAGCGACGACAGGGTCAATGAGCAGTTCTTC.

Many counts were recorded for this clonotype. This CDR3 is CASSDAGLEDIQYF. The CDR3 DNA is TGTGCCAGCTCGGACGCGGGGTTGGAAGACATTCAGTACTTC. This chain links TRBV6-2 or TRBV6-3 with TRBJ2-4, with D perhaps TRBD2 (6 bases). Germline CDR1 and CDR2: MNHEY and SVGEGT. V was clipped by 8 bases and J by 8 bases, with 19 bases between them. This CDR3 is 14 amino acids long.

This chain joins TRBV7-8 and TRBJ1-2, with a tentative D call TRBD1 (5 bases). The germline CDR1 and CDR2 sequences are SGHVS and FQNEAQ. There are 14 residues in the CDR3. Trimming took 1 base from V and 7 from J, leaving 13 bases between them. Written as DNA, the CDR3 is TGTGCCAGCAGCTTAGACAGGCTGGGGGTTGGCTACACCTTC. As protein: CASSLDRLGVGYTF.

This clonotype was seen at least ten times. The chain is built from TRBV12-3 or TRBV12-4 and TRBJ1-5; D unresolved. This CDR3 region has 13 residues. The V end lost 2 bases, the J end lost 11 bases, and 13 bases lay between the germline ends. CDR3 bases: TGTGCCAGCAGTTTATTGGAGGCCTCGGCCCAGCATTTT. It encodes CASSLLEASAQHF.

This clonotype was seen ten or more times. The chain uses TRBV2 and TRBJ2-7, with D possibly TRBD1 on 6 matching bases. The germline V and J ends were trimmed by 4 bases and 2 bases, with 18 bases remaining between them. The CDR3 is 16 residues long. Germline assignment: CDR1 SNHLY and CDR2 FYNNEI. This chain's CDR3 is CASSGIWGLLAYEQYF. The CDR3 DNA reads TGTGCCAGCAGTGGGATTTGGGGGCTCCTTGCCTACGAGCAGTACTTC. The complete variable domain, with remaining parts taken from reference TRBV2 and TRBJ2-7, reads EPEVTQTPSHQVTQMGQEVILRCVPISNHLYFYWYRQILGQKVEFLVSFYNNEISEKSEIFDDQFSVERPDGSNFTLKIRSTKLEDSAMYFCASSGIWGLLAYEQYFGPGTRLTVT.

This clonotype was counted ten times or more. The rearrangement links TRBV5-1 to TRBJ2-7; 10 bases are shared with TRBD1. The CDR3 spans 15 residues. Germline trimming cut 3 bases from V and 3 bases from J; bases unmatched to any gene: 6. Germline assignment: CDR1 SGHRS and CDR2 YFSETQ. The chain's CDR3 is CASSYDRTGGYEQYF. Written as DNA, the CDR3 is TGCGCCAGCAGCTACGACAGGACAGGGGGCTACGAGCAGTACTTC.

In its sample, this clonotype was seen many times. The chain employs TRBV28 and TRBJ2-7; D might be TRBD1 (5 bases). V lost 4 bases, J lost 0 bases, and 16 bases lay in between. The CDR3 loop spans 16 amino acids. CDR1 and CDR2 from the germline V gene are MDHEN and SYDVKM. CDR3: CASSSQTVRSSYEQYF. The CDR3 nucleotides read TGTGCCAGCAGTTCCCAGACAGTACGGAGCTCCTACGAGCAGTACTTC.

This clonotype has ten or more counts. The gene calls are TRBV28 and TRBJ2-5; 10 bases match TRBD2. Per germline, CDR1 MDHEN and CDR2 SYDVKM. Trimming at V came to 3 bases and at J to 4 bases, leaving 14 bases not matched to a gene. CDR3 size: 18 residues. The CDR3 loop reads CASSFRFGVAGGLETQYF. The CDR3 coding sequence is TGTGCCAGCAGTTTCCGGTTTGGGGTAGCGGGGGGCCTAGAGACCCAGTACTTC.

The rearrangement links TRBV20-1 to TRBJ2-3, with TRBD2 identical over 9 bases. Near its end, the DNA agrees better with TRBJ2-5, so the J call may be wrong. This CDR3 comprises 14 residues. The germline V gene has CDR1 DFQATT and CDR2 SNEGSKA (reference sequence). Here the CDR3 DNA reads TGCAGTGCTAGATTGGCTAGCGGGGCGGAGACCCAGTACTTC. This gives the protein CSARLASGAETQYF.

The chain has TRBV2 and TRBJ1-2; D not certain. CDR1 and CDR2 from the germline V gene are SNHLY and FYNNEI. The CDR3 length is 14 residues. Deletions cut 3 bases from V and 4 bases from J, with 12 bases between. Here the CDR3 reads CASSERAGRYGYTF. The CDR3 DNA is TGTGCCAGCAGTGAGAGGGCAGGCCGCTATGGCTACACCTTC.